This T cell receptor (beta chain) was captured in a study of post-analysis software for immune sequencing data. Study summary: Recorded disease courses covered relapsing-remitting, secondary progressive and progressive-relapsing multiple sclerosis. Some patients had no subtype annotation. Study conclusions and caveats: A few TRBV segments (TRBV5-6, TRBV5-1 and TRBV20-1 among them) occurred more frequently in patients than in controls.

V trimming: 2 bases; J trimming: 1 base; junction bases outside the gene matches: 4. The CDR3 runs 15 residues. CDR1 and CDR2 (germline): SGDLS, YYNGEE. Unique molecular identifiers were carried by the TCR beta cDNA libraries. MiXCR, run by TCRdb on the PCR reads, gives a single entry per CDR3 protein. The table has approximately 440,000 distinct CDR3 sequences, around 40% seen once. Notes on this clonotype: The target antigen is unknown.

The source is a girl aged 5-17 years with multiple sclerosis. Sequencing used blood. V and J are TRBV9 and TRBJ2-3; 7 nucleotides match TRBD2. The DNA of the CDR3 is TGTGCCAGCAGCGTGTGGGAGGGCGGCACAGATACGCAGTATTTT. Amino acid sequence: CASSVWEGGTDTQYF.